This passage covers 30 T cell receptor delta chains from one sample sequenced in a study of γδ T cells in repeated Plasmodium falciparum infection. TCRdb re-analyzed the multiplex PCR reads via CATT. The sample has around 50,000 delta-chain clones; 1.9% are singletons. Bulk repertoires came from Vgamma9/Vdelta2+ or Vdelta2-negative gammadelta T cells flow-sorted from PBMC. Sequencing used gamma-delta T cells from blood. These receptors were obtained from a pool of human donors (malaria-infected and uninfected, not separated).

In this sample, this clone turned up a few times. This is likely an artifact of a read error, given a far larger clone one base away. Other nucleotide sequences in the sample specify the same CDR3. The rearrangement joins TRDV2 to TRDJ1, with D unresolved. No J gene was available from TCRdb, and it was assigned here by a germline match of the DNA. V lost 5 bases and J lost 0, with 12 bases in between. This CDR3 spans 14 amino acids. Germline V gene lookup returns CDR1 GEAIGNYY and CDR2 EKD. Written as DNA, the CDR3 is TGTGCCTGTGGTGGAGGACCGTACACCGATAAACTCATCTTT. Its translation is CACGGGPYTDKLIF.

This clone has just a few counts. The translation of this DNA and the TCRdb protein of a much larger clone differ at residue 11, probably owing to a read error; the protein shown here is translated from the DNA. The chain carries TRDV2 and TRDJ1; 10 bases agree with TRDD3. No J gene is reported in TCRdb; it was inferred here by comparing the DNA with germline. Germline lookup yields CDR1 GEAIGNYY and CDR2 EKD. Trimming removed 1 base from V and 6 bases from J; junction bases left unmatched: 7. The CDR3 covers 15 residues. The CDR3 nucleotides read TGTGCCTGTGACACGCTGGGGGATAACCGGAATAAACTCATCTTT. Translated: CACDTLGDNRNKLIF.

Concerning this clone: A single base is all that separates this from a far larger clone, so a read error is likely. The sample has other DNA sequences that encode this CDR3 too. The V call is TRDV1, the J call TRDJ1; 7 bases map to TRDD3. The CDR3 extends over 12 amino acids. Germline-derived CDR1 and CDR2 are TSWWSYY and QGS. CDR3 residues: CALVSVDTELIF. The CDR3 DNA reads as TGCGCTCTTGTATCAGTGGATACGGAACTCATCTTT.

There are a few counts of this clone. This DNA's translation differs at residue 17 from TCRdb's protein, which comes from a much larger clone; a read error is likely, and the protein shown is translated from the DNA. The gene calls are TRDV3 and TRDJ1; 11 bases line up with TRDD3. Since TCRdb gives no J gene, matching the DNA to germline was used here to assign it. Germline CDR1 TVYSNPD, CDR2 GDNSRS (reference sequence). CDR3 length: 21 residues. The CDR3 sequence: CAFIHPTHWGITTIYTAKLIF. In nucleotides, the CDR3 is TGTGCCTTTATCCACCCTACGCACTGGGGGATAACGACGATTTACACCGCTAAACTCATCTTT. Full variable domain (missing parts from reference TRDV3 and TRDJ1): CDKVTQSSPDQTVASGSEVVLLCTYDTVYSNPDLFWYRIRPDYSFQFVFYGDNSRSEGADFTQGRFSVKHILTQKAFHLVISPVRTEDSATYYCAFIHPTHWGITTIYTAKLIFGKGTRVTVEP.

This clone was counted between two and nine times. TCRdb lists the protein of a much larger clone for this DNA, which differs at residue 20, so this is likely a read error; the protein given here is translated from the DNA itself. The chain combines TRDV1 with TRDJ1, with 10 positions matching TRDD3. The V gene's germline CDR1 is TSWWSYY and CDR2 QGS. The length of the CDR3 is 21 residues. CDR3 protein: CALGDHFLILGGYRGTDKLTF. The DNA for the CDR3 is TGTGCTCTTGGGGACCACTTCCTTATTCTTGGGGGATACCGGGGCACCGATAAACTCACCTTT.

This clone has ten or more counts. TCRdb has a much larger clone's protein, which differs at residue 9 from the translation of this DNA, likely because of a read error; what is shown is the protein translated from the DNA. The rearrangement uses TRDV1 and TRDJ1; D is unresolved. No J gene was available from TCRdb, and it was assigned here by a germline match of the DNA. Deletions cut 4 bases from V and 2 bases from J, with 26 bases between. Germline V gene sequence: CDR1 TSWWSYY, CDR2 QGS. The length of the CDR3 is 19 residues. The CDR3 reads CALGVTFHAVLKSTDKLIF. DNA for the CDR3: TGTGCTCTTGGGGTAACTTTCCACGCCGTACTGAAAAGTACCGATAAACTCATCTTT.

This clone was found many times. V usage is TRDV1 and J usage is TRDJ1, with D possibly matching TRDD3 (5 bases). V was clipped by 0 bases and J by 2 bases, with 28 bases between them. The CDR3 runs 21 residues. Germline CDR1 is TSWWSYY and CDR2 is QGS. CDR3 sequence: CALGELTVSMIINRGTDKLIF. The DNA of the CDR3 is TGTGCTCTTGGGGAACTCACCGTTAGTATGATAATTAATCGGGGGACCGATAAACTCATCTTT.

This clone has more than one count but fewer than ten. The mismatch at residue 10 between this DNA's translation and the TCRdb protein of a much larger clone likely reflects a read error; the protein shown is translated from the DNA. The chain uses TRDV2 and TRDJ1, with 10 nucleotides matching TRDD3. TCRdb does not report a J gene; here it was assigned by matching the DNA to germline references. This CDR3 is built from 15 residues. J was trimmed by 5 bases and V by 4 bases; bases with no gene match: 9. Germline loops: CDR1 GEAIGNYY, CDR2 EKD. The CDR3 spells CACDRLGDTPDKLIF. The CDR3 DNA reads TGTGCCTGTGATAGGTTGGGGGATACTCCGGATAAACTCATCTTT.

This clone was counted many times. This DNA translates differently at residue 12 from the TCRdb protein, which is that of a much larger clone; a read error is likely, and the protein shown is the DNA's own translation. CDR3 in DNA: TGTGCTCAAAGGTTAAGGACTGGGGGACCCTACGCCGATAAACTCATCTTT. The encoded protein is CAQRLRTGGPYADKLIF. The chain couples TRDV3 to TRDJ1, with TRDD3 matching over 9 bases. CDR1 TVYSNPD and CDR2 GDNSRS come from the germline V gene (reference sequence). CDR3 size: 17 residues.

There are many counts of this clone. A far larger clone is only one base removed, so a read error is likely. Other DNA sequences in this sample translate to the same CDR3. There is no J gene call, but TRDV2 is given as the V gene; the table's D call of TRDD3 was not tested on the DNA. This CDR3 is 15 amino acids long. Germline V gives CDR1 GEAIGNYY, CDR2 EKD. The CDR3 DNA reads as TGTGCCTGTGAGCGGCGGGGGGCCCTCACCGATAAGCTCATCTTT. This encodes CACERRGALTDKLIF.

On this clone: The amino acid sequence in TCRdb belongs to a much larger clone and departs from this DNA's translation at residue 13, likely a sequencing read error; the sequence shown is translated from the DNA. The genes are TRDV1 and TRDJ1; TRDD3 agrees at 11 bases. TCRdb lists no J gene, so it was determined here by aligning the DNA to germline. Germline V CDR1 and CDR2: TSWWSYY, QGS. V shed 1 base, J shed 3 bases, and the junction held 19 bases outside the gene matches. The CDR3 has 21 residues. CDR3 bases: TGTGCTCTTGGGGAACAGAGCCTTTACTGGGGGATAGCGGGTCCTTCCGATAAACTCATCTTT. It specifies CALGEQSLYWGIAGPSDKLIF.

As for this clone: This probably arose from a read error, given a far larger clone one base away. This sample also contains other DNA sequences that code for the same CDR3. The V and J genes are TRDV1 and TRDJ2; 12 nucleotides agree with TRDD3. TCRdb lists no J gene, so it was determined here by aligning the DNA to germline. Germline lookup yields CDR1 TSWWSYY and CDR2 QGS. This CDR3 contains 20 residues. V lost 0 bases, J lost 8 bases, and 16 bases stayed unmatched. Written as DNA, the CDR3 is TGTGCTCTTGGGGAACTACCGTTTCCGTACTGGGGGATACTTGAGGCACAACTCTTCTTT. Its translation: CALGELPFPYWGILEAQLFF.

This clone was observed a handful of times. The protein held in TCRdb is that of a much larger clone and does not match this DNA's translation at residue 14, likely because of a read error; the protein shown is translated from the DNA. This chain links TRDV3 with TRDJ1, with 8 bases fitting TRDD3. CDR1 is TVYSNPD, CDR2 GDNSRS, per germline (reference sequence). This CDR3 region has 15 residues. The CDR3 sequence: CASQGDNPYTDKLTF. The CDR3 DNA reads TGTGCCTCCCAGGGGGATAATCCGTACACCGATAAACTCACCTTT. Full variable domain (missing parts from reference TRDV3 and TRDJ1): CDKVTQSSPDQTVASGSEVVLLCTYDTVYSNPDLFWYRIRPDYSFQFVFYGDNSRSEGADFTQGRFSVKHILTQKAFHLVISPVRTEDSATYYCASQGDNPYTDKLTFGKGTRVTVEP.

This clone was detected only a few times. Only one base separates this from a far larger clonotype, so it likely reflects a read error. The same CDR3 can be traced to other DNA sequences in this sample. The rearrangement joins TRDV1 to TRDJ1; D may be TRDD3 (5 bases). Since TCRdb gives no J gene, matching the DNA to germline was used here to assign it. The germline V gene has CDR1 TSWWSYY and CDR2 QGS. Trimming pared 0 bases from V and 0 bases from J, leaving 26 bases between. CDR3 length: 21 residues. For the CDR3, the DNA is TGTGCTCTTGGGGAACTCCTCCTGAGGAATACTGGAGGTGTGTACACCGATAAACTCATCTTT. This sequence encodes CALGELLLRNTGGVYTDKLIF.

This clone was seen ten or more times. A far larger clone is one base from this, pointing to a likely read error. Different DNA sequences within this sample yield the same CDR3. CDR3 DNA sequence: TGTGCCTGTGACACTCTTCCTGGGGGATACGCGGACGCACAACCCAAATTGTACACCGATAAACTCATCTTT. It codes for CACDTLPGGYADAQPKLYTDKLIF. The V and J genes are TRDV2 and TRDJ1; 12 positions agree with TRDD3. Here the J gene was assigned by germline matching of the DNA, as TCRdb has none. Germline CDR1 and CDR2: GEAIGNYY and EKD. The CDR3 extends over 24 amino acids. Unmatched junction bases numbered 26, after V lost 1 base and J lost 0 bases.

Concerning this clone: One base separates it from a far larger clone, so it is likely a read error. This specimen includes other DNA sequences encoding the same CDR3. The chain is built from TRDV1 and TRDJ1; TRDD3 matches 11 bases. The J gene, absent from TCRdb, was called here by matching the DNA to germline. CDR1 and CDR2 (germline): TSWWSYY, QGS. CDR3 length equals 21 residues. The V and J ends lost 3 bases and 4 bases, in that order; junction bases with no gene match: 22. CDR3 in amino acids: CALGDPSPYWGIGSRLDKLIF. CDR3 sequence (DNA): TGTGCTCTTGGGGATCCTTCCCCATACTGGGGGATAGGTAGTCGGCTCGATAAACTCATCTTT.

Of note for this clone: TCRdb pairs this DNA with a much larger clone's protein that differs at residue 11, likely a read error; the protein shown was translated from the DNA. The rearrangement joins TRAV38-2/DV8 to TRDJ2; no definite D call. No J segment appears in TCRdb, so it was assigned here by matching the sequence to germline. The CDR3 length is 21 residues. Germline V gene data show CDR1 as TSESDYY and CDR2 as QEAYKQQN. Deletions cut 0 bases from V and 1 base from J, with 25 bases between. The CDR3: CAYRSALFSSCTVFLTAQLFF. The CDR3 DNA follows: TGTGCTTATAGGAGCGCGTTATTCTCCTCCTGTACTGTATTTTTGACAGCACAACTCTTCTTT.

Note on this clone: This likely traces to a read error, being one base from a far larger clone. Other DNA variants within this sample encode the same CDR3. CDR3 bases: TGTGCTCTTGGTACTCTTTTTCTGACTGGGGGATACCCCCCCCGTACGTACACCGATAAGCTCATCTTT. This translates into CALGTLFLTGGYPPRTYTDKLIF. V gene TRDV1 was called; the J gene was not; TRDD3, the D gene given by the table, was not confirmed from the DNA. The germline V gene encodes CDR1 TSWWSYY and CDR2 QGS. This CDR3 contains 23 residues.

The sample holds many counts of this clone. A far larger clone lies a single base away; this is likely a read error. The same CDR3 also results from other DNA sequences found in this sample. The V gene is TRDV2; the J gene was not called; the table calls TRDD3, which could not be checked here. The CDR3 is 18 residues long. Germline CDR1 is GEAIGNYY and CDR2 is EKD. The CDR3 loop reads CACDVLGDTRSGTDKLIF. The CDR3 region has the DNA TGTGCCTGTGACGTACTGGGGGATACGCGGTCAGGCACCGATAAACTCATCTTC.

A few counts support this clone. It is likely a read error: a sequence one base away is far more abundant. Within the sample, other DNA sequences also encode this same CDR3. The chain combines TRDV3 with TRDJ1; 8 bases line up with TRDD2. Germline matching of the DNA provided the J gene here, since TCRdb leaves it blank. Germline loops: CDR1 TVYSNPD, CDR2 GDNSRS (reference sequence). V lost 1 base and J lost 0; bases outside the gene matches: 22. This CDR3 is 20 amino acids long. In DNA form, the CDR3 reads TGTGCCTTTAAGAGGCCTTCCTATCATCGCGTGACATACTACACCGATAAACTCATCTTT. Its translation is CAFKRPSYHRVTYYTDKLIF.

Remarks on this clone: This DNA's translation differs at residue 22 from TCRdb's protein, which comes from a much larger clone; a read error is likely, and the protein shown is translated from the DNA. The J gene has no call, while the V gene is TRDV1; TRDD3, the table's D call, lacks a check against the DNA. The CDR3 spans 24 residues. Germline V gene data show CDR1 as TSWWSYY and CDR2 as QGS. The CDR3 here is CALGGPSLDYWGIRRTRYTDKPIF. CDR3 coding DNA: TGTGCTCTTGGGGGACCGAGTCTCGACTACTGGGGGATACGCCGTACTCGGTACACCGATAAACCCATCTTT.

A remark on this clone: A read error likely explains why the TCRdb protein, taken from a much larger clone, differs from this DNA's translation at residue 8; the protein shown is translated from the DNA. This chain joins TRDV2 and TRDJ1; 7 bases line up with TRDD3. No J segment appears in TCRdb, so it was assigned here by matching the sequence to germline. V shed 3 bases, J shed 4 bases, and the junction held 10 bases outside the gene matches. CDR3 length: 15 amino acids. CDR1 and CDR2 from the germline V gene are GEAIGNYY and EKD. This CDR3 is CACDVVGDQGDKLIF. CDR3 DNA sequence: TGTGCCTGTGACGTGGTGGGGGACCAAGGCGATAAACTCATCTTT.

With respect to this clone: This clone may be a read error of a much larger clone one base away. TRDV1 is the V gene, and the J gene was not called; the D call of TRDD3 is as the table states it, not checked on the DNA. CDR3 length: 22 amino acids. Germline CDR1 and CDR2: TSWWSYY and QGS. As DNA, the CDR3 is TGTGCTCTTGGGGAACGGAAAGCCCGCGGTACCCTCTTGGGGGATACGCGTGATAAACTCATCTTC. Its translation: CALGERKARGTLLGDTRDKLIF.

This clone appeared a few times. This likely came from a read error, as a far larger clone is one base away. Other DNA sequences in this sample translate to the same CDR3. V gene TRDV2 combines with J gene TRDJ1; a weak D match, TRDD3 (5 bases). TCRdb gives no J gene; it was assigned here by matching the DNA to germline. CDR1 and CDR2 (germline): GEAIGNYY, EKD. Trimming cost V 1 base and J 6 bases, with 17 bases left between them. CDR3 length: 15 residues. This chain's CDR3 is CACDTRGPPGHKLIF. CDR3 in DNA: TGTGCCTGTGACACTCGGGGACCCCCAGGGCATAAACTCATCTTT.

In regard to this clone: This likely reflects a read error, since a far larger clone is one base away. The sample contains more than one DNA sequence encoding this CDR3. The V gene is TRDV1, the J gene TRDJ1, with 9 bases matching TRDD3. TCRdb records no J gene; here it was assigned by comparing the DNA to germline. V was clipped by 2 bases and J by 0 bases; unmatched bases: 28. The germline V gene has CDR1 TSWWSYY and CDR2 QGS. The CDR3 sequence is 24 residues long. CDR3 sequence (DNA): TGTGCTCTTGGGGAAGACCTGTGCTCTCGGGGATACGCTTTCGGTAAAAAGTACACCGATAAACTCATCTTT. Translating gives CALGEDLCSRGYAFGKKYTDKLIF.

Note on this clone: A far larger clone is a single base away, which makes a read error likely. Other DNA sequences of this sample code for an identical CDR3. This chain links TRDV1 with TRDJ1, with 8 bases aligning to TRDD3. This CDR3 is 26 amino acids long. In germline, CDR1 is TSWWSYY, CDR2 QGS. The CDR3 region has the DNA TGTGCTCTTGGGGAACCGTATATCCTACTTTCCGTACTGGGGGCCCCTGGGTGGGGATACACCGATAAGCTCATCTTT. It encodes CALGEPYILLSVLGAPGWGYTDKLIF.

This clone was seen repeatedly, ten times or more. TCRdb shows a much larger clone's protein in place of this DNA's translation, and the two differ at residue 11, likely through a read error; the protein shown is translated from the DNA. V and J are TRDV3 and TRDJ1; 8 bases are a match to TRDD3. This CDR3 is 17 amino acids long. CDR1 TVYSNPD and CDR2 GDNSRS come from the germline V gene (reference sequence). J gave up 10 bases and V 1 base, and 23 bases lay outside the gene matches. CDR3 residues: CAFIKLPLQTITGGLIF. The CDR3 DNA follows: TGTGCCTTTATAAAACTCCCCTTACAAACCATTACTGGGGGACTCATCTTT. Supplemented by reference TRDV3 and TRDJ1, the full variable domain reads CDKVTQSSPDQTVASGSEVVLLCTYDTVYSNPDLFWYRIRPDYSFQFVFYGDNSRSEGADFTQGRFSVKHILTQKAFHLVISPVRTEDSATYYCAFIKLPLQTITGGLIFGKGTRVTVEP.

This clone was seen only a few times. The TCRdb protein, from a much larger clone, departs from this DNA's translation at residue 12, likely by read error; the protein shown derives from the DNA. The chain is built from TRDV3 and TRDJ1; 10 bases fit TRDD3. The CDR3 runs 15 residues. The germline V gene encodes CDR1 TVYSNPD and CDR2 GDNSRS (reference sequence). V gave up 5 bases and J gave up 10 bases; unmatched junction bases: 19. The CDR3 loop is CALISFWGIIGRLIF. CDR3 nucleotide sequence: TGTGCCCTCATTTCGTTCTGGGGGATAATCGGCAGACTCATCTTT.

This clone was counted ten times or more. The rearrangement joins TRDV1 to TRDJ2, with unresolved D. The germline V gene has CDR1 TSWWSYY and CDR2 QGS. The CDR3 covers 18 residues. Trimming took off 1 base at V and 0 bases at J, with 15 bases between the two ends. In nucleotides, the CDR3 is TGTGCTCTTGGGGAACGGTACTTACACCCATCTTTGACAGCACAACTCTTCTTT. Protein product: CALGERYLHPSLTAQLFF.

The table lists this clone with many counts. The mismatch at residue 11 between this DNA's translation and the TCRdb protein of a much larger clone likely reflects a read error; the protein shown is translated from the DNA. This chain connects TRDV1 to TRDJ1, with D unclear. The CDR3 loop spans 12 amino acids. Germline-derived CDR1 and CDR2 are TSWWSYY and QGS. For the CDR3, the DNA is TGTGCTCTTGGGGAACCCCGAGGCGAACTCACCTTT. Residues: CALGEPRGELTF.